This T cell receptor (beta chain) was identified during a study of long-term antiretroviral therapy in people with HIV. Study-wide results and limits: Adherence to ART, viral resistance and therapy changes lacked any data.

Version v3.0 of the immunoSEQ assay ran at survey level. Researchers set sequencing to target 40,000-50,000 T-cell genomes per sample. Sequenced by immunoSEQ multiplex PCR; TCRdb stores in-frame clones only, minus some. The sample includes about 15,000 clones, 70% to 90% seen only once; the top ten take approximately 9.5%. Every donor had one or more pre-ART and two or more post-ART PBMC samples. Every single participant having HIV got treatment inside the United States. Note on this clone: Its antigen is not known.

J gave up 5 bases and V 5 bases, and 5 bases lay outside the gene matches. Germline V gene sequence: CDR1 GTSNPN, CDR2 SVGIG (reference sequence). The CDR3 covers 13 residues. This receptor was obtained from a man between 18 and 35 years old with HIV. Here the sequenced sample was unsorted PBMCs, taken 0.3 years after starting antiretroviral therapy. The V gene is TRBV30, the J gene TRBJ2-3, with TRBD2 matching 9 bases. The CDR3 DNA sequence: TGTGCCTGGGGGCGCGGGGGGGGAGATACGCAGTATTTT. The encoded protein is CAWGRGGGDTQYF. Drawing the rest from reference TRBV30 and TRBJ2-3, the complete variable domain is SQTIHQWPATLVQPVGSPLSLECTVEGTSNPNLYWYRQAAGRGLQLLFYSVGIGQISSEVPQNLSASRPQDRQFILSSKKLLLSDSGFYLCAWGRGGGDTQYFGPGTRLTVL.